Shown below are 5 T cell receptor beta chains from a single sample sequenced in a study of CD8 T cells in Susac syndrome. Reverse transcription of about 0.5 to 1 ug RNA was carried out with random hexamers. Each CDR3 protein gets one entry after TCRdb re-called the immunoSEQ multiplex PCR reads with MiXCR. The table has under 200,000 distinct CDR3 sequences, approximately 94% seen once. Sequencing was performed on CD4+ T cells from PBMCs. Receptor source: a human donor in good health.

This clonotype was counted a single time. The chain links TRBV5-8 to TRBJ2-2; the D call may be TRBD1 or TRBD2 (5 bases each). Germline CDR1 reads SGHTS; CDR2 reads YDEGEE. V lost 4 bases and J 5 bases, leaving 15 bases between the germline ends. CDR3 length: 15 residues. The CDR3 DNA sequence: TGTGCCAGCAGCCATGGGACGGGTAGGACCGGGGAGCTGTTTTTT. It yields the protein CASSHGTGRTGELFF.

The chain combines TRBV7-2 with TRBJ2-2; D not certain. CDR3 length: 14 residues. Germline V CDR1 and CDR2: SGHTA, FQGNSA. V was shortened by 1 base and J by 4 bases, with 7 bases between the two germline ends. CDR3 loop: CASSLVRLTGELFF. DNA for the CDR3: TGTGCCAGCAGCTTAGTAAGGCTCACCGGGGAGCTGTTTTTT. Variable domain in full (rest from reference TRBV7-2 and TRBJ2-2): GAGVSQSPSNKVTEKGKDVELRCDPISGHTALYWYRQSLGQGLEFLIYFQGNSAPDKSGLPSDRFSAERTGGSVSTLTIQRTQQEDSAVYLCASSLVRLTGELFFGEGSRLTVL.

The chain couples TRBV19 to TRBJ2-4, with D uncertain. The V and J ends lost 7 bases and 7 bases respectively, with 17 bases between them. The CDR3 has 14 residues. The germline V gene has CDR1 LNHDA and CDR2 SQIVND (reference sequence). The DNA of the CDR3 is TGTGCCAGTACCGAGACAATTCAAAGGAACATTCAGTACTTC. It yields the protein CASTETIQRNIQYF.

The J gene is TRBJ1-2, the V gene TRBV5-1; tentatively, D is TRBD1 (5 bases). V shed 0 bases and J shed 8 bases, with 11 bases lying between them. Germline CDR1 and CDR2: SGHRS and YFSETQ. This CDR3 spans 13 amino acids. CDR3 DNA sequence: TGCGCCAGCAGCTTGGCGGGGGATTGGGGCTACACCTTC. Its protein product is CASSLAGDWGYTF.

The gene calls are TRBV7-6 and TRBJ2-7; perhaps TRBD1 as D (6 bases). The germline V and J ends were trimmed by 1 base and 6 bases, with 10 bases remaining between them. CDR1 is SGHVS, CDR2 FNYEAQ, per germline. CDR3 length equals 13 residues. This CDR3 is CASSLESRGEQYF. CDR3 sequence (DNA): TGTGCCAGCAGCTTAGAATCCAGGGGCGAGCAGTACTTC. The whole variable domain, filled in from reference TRBV7-6 and TRBJ2-7, reads GAGVSQSPRYKVTKRGQDVALRCDPISGHVSLYWYRQALGQGPEFLTYFNYEAQQDKSGLPNDRFSAERPEGSISTLTIQRTEQRDSAMYRCASSLESRGEQYFGPGTRLTVT.